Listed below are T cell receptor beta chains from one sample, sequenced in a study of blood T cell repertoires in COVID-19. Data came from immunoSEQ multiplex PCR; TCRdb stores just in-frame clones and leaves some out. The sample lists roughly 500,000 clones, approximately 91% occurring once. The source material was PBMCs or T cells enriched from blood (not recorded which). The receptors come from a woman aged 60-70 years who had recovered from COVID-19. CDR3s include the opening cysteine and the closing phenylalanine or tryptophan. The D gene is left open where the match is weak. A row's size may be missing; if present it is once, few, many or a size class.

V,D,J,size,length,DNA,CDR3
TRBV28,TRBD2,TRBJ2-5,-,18,TGTGCCAGCCGGACTAGCGGGGGGCGGGGAGTGGTTCAAGAGACCCAGTACTTC,CASRTSGGRGVVQETQYF
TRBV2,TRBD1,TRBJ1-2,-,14,TGTGCCAGCAGACAATCCGGGACAGGGGATGTTTTCACCTTC,CASRQSGTGDVFTF
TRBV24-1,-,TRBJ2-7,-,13,TGTGCCACCCAGGCCGGACACCAATACGAGCAGTACTTC,CATQAGHQYEQYF
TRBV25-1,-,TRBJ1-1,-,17,TGTGCCAGCAGTAGGAACACAGACCAACTTGGGAACACTGAAGCTTTCTTT,CASSRNTDQLGNTEAFF
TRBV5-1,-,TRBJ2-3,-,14,TGCGCCAGCAGCTCTTTTACAGGGACAGATACGCAGTATTTT,CASSSFTGTDTQYF
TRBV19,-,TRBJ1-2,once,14,-,CASTSAGGNYGYTF
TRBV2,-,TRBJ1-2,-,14,TGTGCCAGCAGTTCGGACAGAGCTAACTATGGCTACACCTTC,CASSSDRANYGYTF
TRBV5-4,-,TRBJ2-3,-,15,TGTGCCAGCAGCTTGGGACTAGACGGCACAGATACGCAGTATTTT,CASSLGLDGTDTQYF
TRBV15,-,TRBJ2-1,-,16,TGTGCCACCAGCAGCGTCCGGAGACAGTCATACAATGAGCAGTTCTTC,CATSSVRRQSYNEQFF
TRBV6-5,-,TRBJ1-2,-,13,TGTGCCAGCAGTCCTCAAGAGGGCTATGGCTACACCTTC,CASSPQEGYGYTF
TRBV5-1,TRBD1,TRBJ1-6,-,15,TGCGCCAGCAGCTTCGGGACAGAAAGTAATTCACCCCTCCACTTT,CASSFGTESNSPLHF
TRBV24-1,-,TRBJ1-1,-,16,TGTGCCACCAGTGATTTCCAGGCGGGGGTGAACACTGAAGCTTTCTTT,CATSDFQAGVNTEAFF
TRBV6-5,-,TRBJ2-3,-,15,TGTGCCAGCAGTTATCGGATGGGGGGAACAGATACGCAGTATTTT,CASSYRMGGTDTQYF
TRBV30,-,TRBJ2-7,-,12,TGTGCCTGGAGTCTCCGAGGATACGAGCAGTACTTC,CAWSLRGYEQYF
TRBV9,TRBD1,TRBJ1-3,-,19,TGTGCCAGCAGCCCCCGTCCCGGGACAGGGACCTCCTCTGGAAACACCATATATTTT,CASSPRPGTGTSSGNTIYF
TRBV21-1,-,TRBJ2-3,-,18,TGTGCCAGCAGCGGCCTAACGGGGAGACAGGGTCTGTTAGGTACGCAGTATTTT,CASSGLTGRQGLLGTQYF
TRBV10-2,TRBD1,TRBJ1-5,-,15,TGCGCCAGCAGAGCGGGACAGGGGGCGGAACAGCCCCAGCATTTT,CASRAGQGAEQPQHF
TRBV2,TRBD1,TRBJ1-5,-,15,TGTGCCAGCAGCAATTCGGACAGGGCAAGTCAGCCCCAGCATTTT,CASSNSDRASQPQHF
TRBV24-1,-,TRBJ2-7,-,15,TGTGCCACCAGTGACCCCCGGGGAAGTAGCTACGAGCAGTACTTC,CATSDPRGSSYEQYF
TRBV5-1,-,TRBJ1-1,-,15,TGCGCCAGCAGCTTATCCGGGACACCGAACACTGAAGCTTTCTTT,CASSLSGTPNTEAFF
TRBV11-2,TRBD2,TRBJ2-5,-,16,TGTGCCAGCAGCTCTCCTAGGACTAGCGGGGGGGAGACCCAGTACTTC,CASSSPRTSGGETQYF
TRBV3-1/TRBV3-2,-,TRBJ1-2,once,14,TGTGCCAGCAGCCCCCGAGGGCCGGGTGTTCGGTACACCTTC,CASSPRGPGVRYTF
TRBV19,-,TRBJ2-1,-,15,TGTGCCAGTGGGGATAGGGCGGGGGCAAGGAATGAGCAGTTCTTC,CASGDRAGARNEQFF
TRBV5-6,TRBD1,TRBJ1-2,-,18,TGTGCCAGCAGCTTGGCCGGGGGACAGGGGTTAAGTGACTATGGCTACACCTTC,CASSLAGGQGLSDYGYTF
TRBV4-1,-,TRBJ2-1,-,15,TGCGCCAGCAGCCGAGGACAGAGCTCCTACAATGAGCAGTTCTTC,CASSRGQSSYNEQFF
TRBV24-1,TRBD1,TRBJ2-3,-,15,TGTGCCACCAGTGATCGTACAGGGGACGCAGATACGCAGTATTTT,CATSDRTGDADTQYF
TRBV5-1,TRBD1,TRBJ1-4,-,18,TGCGCCAGCAGCCGGACCGGGACAGCGACTTTTACCGATGAAAAACTGTTTTTT,CASSRTGTATFTDEKLFF
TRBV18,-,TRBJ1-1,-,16,TGTGCCAGCTCACCACTGGGGCTGCTAGGTAGCACTGAAGCTTTCTTT,CASSPLGLLGSTEAFF
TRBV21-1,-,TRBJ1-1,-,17,TGTGCCAGCAGCAAAGCCCACGTGACTGACGTGAACACTGAAGCTTTCTTT,CASSKAHVTDVNTEAFF
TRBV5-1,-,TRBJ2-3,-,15,TGCGCCAGCAGCTTGGCCTGGGCGAGCACAGATACGCAGTATTTT,CASSLAWASTDTQYF
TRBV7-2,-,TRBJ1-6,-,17,TGTGCCAGCAGTCAAGACCCTTTCCTCGGGGGAGGCTCACCCCTCCACTTT,CASSQDPFLGGGSPLHF
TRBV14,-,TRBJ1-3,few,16,TGTGCCAGCAGCCAAGTATCTCCAGGGGTTGGAAACACCATATATTTT,CASSQVSPGVGNTIYF
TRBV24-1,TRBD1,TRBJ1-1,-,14,TGTGCCACCAGGAGGACAGGGCAGAACACTGAAGCTTTCTTT,CATRRTGQNTEAFF
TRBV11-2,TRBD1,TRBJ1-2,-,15,TGTGCCAGCAGCTCCTGGACAGGGACCACGGATGGCTACACCTTC,CASSSWTGTTDGYTF
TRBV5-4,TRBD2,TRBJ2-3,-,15,TGTGCCAGCAGCTTTGGCGGGGGGGCAACAGATACGCAGTATTTT,CASSFGGGATDTQYF
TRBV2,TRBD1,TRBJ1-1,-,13,TGTGCCAGCAGGCCTAACAGGGGAGGTGAAGCTTTCTTT,CASRPNRGGEAFF
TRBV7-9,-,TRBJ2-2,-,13,TGTGCCAGCAGCTATGGAGGGGTCGGGGAGCTGTTTTTT,CASSYGGVGELFF
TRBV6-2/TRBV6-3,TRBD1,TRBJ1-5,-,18,TGTGCCAGCAACCCAGGTGGGACAGGGGGCGGGGGCAATCAGCCCCAGCATTTT,CASNPGGTGGGGNQPQHF